Listed here are 17 T cell receptor beta chains from one sample, sequenced in a study of blood T cell repertoires in COVID-19. Profiling relied on immunoSEQ multiplex PCR, and the TCRdb table lists in-frame clones only, not all of them. The data hold fewer than 300,000 clones, with 75% to 90% observed a single time. Sequenced input: peripheral blood. Every receptor here comes from a human donor in a cohort sampled during active COVID-19.

This clone has more than one count but fewer than ten. V and J are TRBV2 and TRBJ2-1; unclear D gene. V gave up 4 bases and J gave up 10 bases, with 8 bases separating them. The CDR3 is 11 residues long. The germline gives CDR1 SNHLY, CDR2 FYNNEI. The CDR3 nucleotides read TGTGCCAGCAGTGTCGAGCCAGAGCAGTTCTTC. Its translation: CASSVEPEQFF.

This clone turned up a few times. This chain connects TRBV7-8 to TRBJ2-3; TRBD1 matches at 7 bases. The CDR3 spans 14 residues. Trimming took 3 bases from V and 5 from J; bases not matched to a gene: 5. Per germline, CDR1 SGHVS and CDR2 FQNEAQ. The DNA for the CDR3 is TGTGCCAGCAGCTTTCGACAGGGTAGAGATACGCAGTATTTT. Translated: CASSFRQGRDTQYF.

As DNA, the CDR3 is TGTGCCAGCAGTTACTCGAGAGGACAGATAAACTATGGCTACACCTTC. It specifies CASSYSRGQINYGYTF. This chain links TRBV6-5 with TRBJ1-2; a possible D gene is TRBD1 (6 bases). Germline assignment: CDR1 MNHEY and CDR2 SVGAGI. The CDR3 is 16 residues long. Between the trimmed V and J ends, which lost 0 bases and 2 bases, there was a span of 13 bases.

The genes are TRBV6-5 and TRBJ1-3, with D perhaps matching TRBD1 (5 bases). The germline V gene has CDR1 MNHEY and CDR2 SVGAGI. Trimming removed 8 bases at V and 1 base at J, with 12 bases between. The CDR3 has 14 amino acids. The CDR3 protein is CASGRAASGNTIYF. The CDR3 DNA sequence: TGTGCCAGCGGCAGGGCTGCTTCTGGAAACACCATATATTTT.

The chain employs TRBV19 and TRBJ2-6; D ambiguous. The germline gives CDR1 LNHDA, CDR2 SQIVND (reference sequence). Trimming removed 1 base from V and 0 bases from J, with 7 bases in between. The CDR3 sequence is 16 residues long. The CDR3 DNA sequence: TGTGCCAGTAGTATAGTAGAGTTCTCTGGGGCCAACGTCCTGACTTTC. Translated: CASSIVEFSGANVLTF.

The rearrangement joins TRBV7-8 to TRBJ1-1; the D gene is possibly TRBD1 (6 bases). This CDR3 has 15 amino acids. CDR1 is SGHVS, CDR2 FQNEAQ, per germline. Trimming removed 3 bases from V and 2 bases from J, with 13 bases in between. CDR3 nucleotide sequence: TGTGCCAGCAGCTTCGACGGGACACAAAACACTGAAGCTTTCTTT. Protein: CASSFDGTQNTEAFF.

The chain uses TRBV5-6 and TRBJ1-2; D gene uncertain. V lost 3 bases and J lost 2, with 8 bases in between. Germline assignment: CDR1 SGHDT and CDR2 YYEEEE. This CDR3 spans 13 amino acids. CDR3 nucleotide sequence: TGTGCCAGCAGCTCCGGTCGGAACTATGGCTACACCTTC. It yields the protein CASSSGRNYGYTF.

The V and J genes are TRBV6-6 and TRBJ2-3; 9 bases align to TRBD2. The germline V gene encodes CDR1 MNHNY and CDR2 SVGAGI (reference sequence). V shed 2 bases, J shed 0 bases, and the junction held 3 bases outside the gene matches. There are 16 residues in the CDR3. Here the CDR3 reads CASSYRRGGSTDTQYF. The CDR3 DNA reads as TGTGCCAGCAGTTACCGGCGGGGGGGCAGCACAGATACGCAGTATTTT.

The rearrangement uses TRBV18 and TRBJ2-7; TRBD1 is a possible D gene (5 bases). Germline CDR1 KGHSH, CDR2 LQKENI. This CDR3 is 13 amino acids long. With 3 bases removed from V and 5 bases from J, the gap between germline ends came to 11 bases. CDR3 residues: CASSPRVLDEQYF. As DNA, the CDR3 is TGTGCCAGCTCACCCAGGGTGTTGGACGAGCAGTACTTC.

The V call is TRBV5-1, the J call TRBJ1-2, with TRBD1 matching 7 bases. The CDR3 is 15 amino acids. The V and J ends lost 2 bases and 7 bases, in that order; junction bases with no gene match: 11. The V gene's germline CDR1 is SGHRS and CDR2 YFSETQ. CDR3 in DNA: TGCGCCAGCAGCTTAGAACCGACAGGGACTCTTGGCTACACCTTC. Its protein is CASSLEPTGTLGYTF.

The chain couples TRBV6-4 to TRBJ2-3; 8 bases line up with TRBD1. CDR3 length: 14 residues. After removal of 6 bases from V and 4 bases from J, the junction contained 6 bases not matched to a gene. The germline V gene encodes CDR1 MRHNA and CDR2 SNTAGT. The CDR3 DNA sequence: TGTGCCAGCAGACCGGGACAGGCGTCAGATACGCAGTATTTT. Amino acid sequence: CASRPGQASDTQYF.

The chain uses TRBV6-6 and TRBJ2-2, with TRBD1 matching 7 bases. J was trimmed by 7 bases and V by 7 bases; bases with no gene match: 9. This CDR3 contains 14 residues. Germline V gene data show CDR1 as MNHNY and CDR2 as SVGAGI (reference sequence). CDR3 in DNA: TGTGCCAGCACCTCGACAGGGTTGGTCGGGGAGCTGTTTTTT. Protein product: CASTSTGLVGELFF.

Details on this clone: Within the sample, other DNA sequences also encode this same CDR3. This sequence joins TRBV6-2 or TRBV6-3 and TRBJ2-7; maybe TRBD1 (5 bases). V lost 3 bases to trimming and J lost 1 base, with 7 bases between them. CDR1 MNHEY and CDR2 SVGEGT come from the germline V gene. The CDR3 loop spans 13 amino acids. CDR3 DNA sequence: TGTGCCAGCAGTTATCAGGGTTCCTACGAGCAGTACTTC. Protein: CASSYQGSYEQYF.

The chain has TRBV28 and TRBJ1-3; 7 nucleotides match TRBD1. This CDR3 is built from 14 residues. Germline CDR1 and CDR2: MDHEN and SYDVKM. With V trimmed by 6 bases and J by 2 bases, 4 bases remained unmatched. CDR3 in DNA: TGTGCCAGCAGGTGGACAGGTCCTGGAAACACCATATATTTT. It is translated as CASRWTGPGNTIYF.

This clone was picked up one time. The chain recombines TRBV6-5 with TRBJ1-1; TRBD1 is a possible D gene (5 bases). CDR1 and CDR2 from the germline V gene are MNHEY and SVGAGI. The CDR3 extends over 13 amino acids. V was trimmed by 6 bases and J by 4 bases, leaving 12 bases between them. The chain's CDR3 is CASRLDGGTEAFF. CDR3 coding DNA: TGTGCCAGCAGACTGGACGGGGGCACTGAAGCTTTCTTT.

This chain links TRBV19 with TRBJ1-2, with 7 bases identical to TRBD1. J gave up 3 bases and V 2 bases, and 6 bases lay outside the gene matches. The CDR3 is made up of 15 amino acids. Germline V gene data show CDR1 as LNHDA and CDR2 as SQIVND (reference sequence). CDR3 in DNA: TGTGCCAGTAGTATAAGGTTGGGGACAGACTATGGCTACACCTTC. It encodes CASSIRLGTDYGYTF.

This sequence joins TRBV6-2 or TRBV6-3 and TRBJ1-5, with 7 positions matching TRBD1. V was clipped by 5 bases and J by 5 bases; unmatched bases: 6. The CDR3 spans 14 residues. Germline V CDR1 and CDR2: MNHEY, SVGEGT. The CDR3 region is CASSIPGGDQPQHF. CDR3 coding DNA: TGTGCCAGCAGTATTCCAGGGGGAGATCAGCCCCAGCATTTT.